A selection of T cell receptor beta chains follows, all from one sample in a study of human T cells and chemical hapten exposure. Each CDR3 protein is one row after TCRdb ran MiXCR on the RACE reads. The sample holds tens of thousands of distinct CDR3 sequences, approximately 10% seen once. The source material was whole blood, sampled in connection with sensitization to the hapten diphenylcyclopropenone (DPC). Receptor source: a woman aged 50 to 60 with alopecia areata. Some clones in this sample may be carry-over from other donors' samples. The CDR3 runs from the conserved cysteine through the conserved F or W. D genes are given only for firm matches. Some rows mark clone size as missing; the rest say once, few, many or name a class of expanded clone.

TRBJ1-1 | NA | TRBV2 | many | TGTGCCAGCAGATTCCGGGACAACACTGAAGCTTTCTTT | CASRFRDNTEAFF
TRBJ2-1 | NA | TRBV19 | NA | TGTGCCAGTAGTACCGGGGTTGCCTTCTCCTACAATGAGCAGTTCTTC | CASSTGVAFSYNEQFF
TRBJ2-1 | NA | TRBV20-1 | NA | TGCAGTGCTGAGGCGGAAGGCAATGAGCAGTTCTTC | CSAEAEGNEQFF
TRBJ2-5 | NA | TRBV6-5 | NA | TGTGCCAGCAGATCTCCAGGGAAAGAGACCCAGTACTTC | CASRSPGKETQYF
TRBJ1-5 | NA | TRBV6-2/TRBV6-3 | few | TGTGCCAGCAGGGACAGCCCTTGGCCCCAGCATTTT | CASRDSPWPQHF
TRBJ1-1 | NA | TRBV28 | many | TGTGCCAGCAGTGGGCCGGCGGGGGGCAGAACTGAAGCTTTCTTT | CASSGPAGGRTEAFF
TRBJ2-1 | NA | TRBV12-3/TRBV12-4 | NA | TGTGCCAGCACCCCCCGACTTGGGAATGAGCAGTTCTTC | CASTPRLGNEQFF
TRBJ1-2 | NA | TRBV4-3 | NA | TGCGCCAGCAGCCAAGATACTTGGGAATTCTATGGCTACACCTTC | CASSQDTWEFYGYTF
TRBJ2-3 | TRBD2 | TRBV20-1 | many | TGCAGTGCTAGAGTTTGGACTAGCGGCACAGATACGCAGTATTTT | CSARVWTSGTDTQYF
TRBJ2-7 | NA | TRBV28 | NA | TGTGCCAGCAGTTCAGGGCTATGGGACTACGAGCAGTACTTC | CASSSGLWDYEQYF
TRBJ2-2 | NA | TRBV6-6 | many | TGTGCCAGCAGTTACGACCTCTTTACCGGGGAGCTGTTTTTT | CASSYDLFTGELFF
TRBJ2-2 | TRBD2 | TRBV7-9 | many | TGTGCCAGCAGACCTCCCCTTAGCGGGAGAACCGGGGAGCTGTTTTTT | CASRPPLSGRTGELFF
TRBJ1-3 | NA | TRBV4-1 | few | TGCGCCAGCAGCCACGGAGTTAGTCCCGGGACACCCACCTCTGGAAACACCATATATTTT | CASSHGVSPGTPTSGNTIYF
TRBJ1-5 | TRBD1 | TRBV28 | NA | TGTGCCAGCAGTACAGGGGGCGCACCCAATCAGCCCCAGCATTTT | CASSTGGAPNQPQHF
TRBJ1-3 | TRBD1 | TRBV20-1 | many | TGCAGTGCTAGAGAGGGACAGGGAACAGGAAACACCATATATTTT | CSAREGQGTGNTIYF
TRBJ1-4 | TRBD1 | TRBV12-3/TRBV12-4 | few | TGTGCCAGCAGTTTCCCGGGACAGGCCGAAAAACTGTTTTTT | CASSFPGQAEKLFF
TRBJ2-1 | NA | TRBV11-3 | many | TGTGCCAGCAGCTTCTCTTCCCTTGATGAGCAGTTCTTC | CASSFSSLDEQFF
TRBJ2-7 | NA | TRBV7-9 | many | TGTGCCAGCAGCTTGGACGTCCACGAGCAGTACTTC | CASSLDVHEQYF
TRBJ1-2 | TRBD1 | TRBV7-2 | many | TGTGCCAGCAGCTTATATCGGACAGGGGATGGCTACACCTTC | CASSLYRTGDGYTF
TRBJ2-1 | TRBD1 | TRBV5-1 | many | TGCGCCAGCAGCTTGAGTACAGGGGTTAGTGAGCAGTTCTTC | CASSLSTGVSEQFF
TRBJ2-3 | TRBD2 | TRBV2 | NA | TGTGCCACCTCTCCGCGGGGGGCCCCCACAGATACGCAGTATTTT | CATSPRGAPTDTQYF
TRBJ1-2 | TRBD1 | TRBV14 | few | TGTGCCAGCAGCGGACCGGGACAGTTATCCTATGGCTACACCTTC | CASSGPGQLSYGYTF
TRBJ2-1 | TRBD2 | TRBV6-1 | many | TGTGCCAGCAGACGGACTAGCGGGAGTGGGTCCTACAATGAGCAGTTCTTC | CASRRTSGSGSYNEQFF
TRBJ2-1 | NA | TRBV30 | few | TGTGCCTGGACCCGGGATGGACTGGGGAATGAGCAGTTCTTC | CAWTRDGLGNEQFF
TRBJ1-5 | NA | TRBV6-6 | few | TGTGCCAACCGTTCCGGGTTGGATCAGCCCCAGCATTTT | CANRSGLDQPQHF
TRBJ2-7 | TRBD1 | TRBV29-1 | NA | TGCAGCGCCCAGGCACAGGGGAGCTACGAGCAGTACTTC | CSAQAQGSYEQYF
TRBJ1-1 | NA | TRBV12-3/TRBV12-4 | few | TGTGCCAGCAGTTCCCTATATACAGGGAAGCTCGCTGAAGCTTTCTTT | CASSSLYTGKLAEAFF
TRBJ1-1 | TRBD1 | TRBV29-1 | NA | TGCAGCGCTGGACAGGGAGCCACTGAAGCTTTCTTT | CSAGQGATEAFF
TRBJ2-5 | NA | TRBV11-2 | few | TGTGCCAGCAGGCGGGGCGGACAAGAGACCCAGTACTTC | CASRRGGQETQYF
TRBJ2-7 | NA | TRBV19 | many | TGTGCCAGTAGCACGGGCCTAAAGGACGAGCAGTACTTC | CASSTGLKDEQYF
TRBJ2-3 | TRBD1 | TRBV20-1 | NA | TGCAGTGCTAGAGATCAGGGGGAAAGCACAGATACGCAGTATTTT | CSARDQGESTDTQYF
TRBJ1-6 | NA | TRBV6-4 | NA | TGTGCCAGCAGCCGAGATGGGGCGGATAATTCACCCCTCCACTTT | CASSRDGADNSPLHF
TRBJ2-7 | TRBD1 | TRBV28 | NA | TGTGCCAGCAGCCTGTTGACAGGGGCTTTCTACGAGCAGTACTTC | CASSLLTGAFYEQYF
TRBJ2-3 | TRBD1 | TRBV2 | many | TGTGCCAGCAGTGGAGTGGGGGGGACAGGGAAGGATACGCAGTATTTT | CASSGVGGTGKDTQYF
TRBJ2-3 | TRBD2 | TRBV27 | many | TGTGCCAGCAGTTCGGGACTAGCGGGACGCGTCGGCACAGATACGCAGTATTTT | CASSSGLAGRVGTDTQYF
TRBJ2-3 | TRBD2 | TRBV4-2 | many | TGTGCCAGCAGCCAAGATTGGGGACTAGGCTCAGATACGCAGTATTTT | CASSQDWGLGSDTQYF
TRBJ2-7 | TRBD2 | TRBV9 | NA | TGTGCCAGCAGCGTGTCCACTAGCGGGGTTTACGAGCAGTACTTC | CASSVSTSGVYEQYF
TRBJ1-6 | NA | TRBV6-6 | many | TGTGCCAGCAGTTCTCAGGATTATAATTCACCCCTCCACTTT | CASSSQDYNSPLHF
TRBJ1-5 | NA | TRBV25-1 | NA | TGTGCCAACAGTAAGGGAAGTGGCAATCAGCCCCAGCATTTT | CANSKGSGNQPQHF
TRBJ2-1 | TRBD2 | TRBV27 | NA | TGTGCCAGCAGTCCCCTGACTAGCGGGAGGTTGAGGAACAATGAGCAGTTCTTC | CASSPLTSGRLRNNEQFF
TRBJ2-1 | TRBD2 | TRBV27 | NA | TGTGCCAGCATCCCACCGGGACTAGCGGATTACAATGAGCAGTTCTTC | CASIPPGLADYNEQFF
TRBJ2-2 | NA | TRBV11-2 | many | TGTGCCAGCAGCCGCGGGGCCTTTGATGGGACCGGGGAGCTGTTTTTT | CASSRGAFDGTGELFF
TRBJ2-3 | TRBD1 | TRBV7-2 | NA | TGTGCCAGCAGCAAGGACAGGGCTAGCACAGATACGCAGTATTTT | CASSKDRASTDTQYF
TRBJ2-3 | TRBD2 | TRBV5-6 | NA | TGTGCCAGCAGATATGGGACTAGCGGGAGACCAGATACGCAGTATTTT | CASRYGTSGRPDTQYF
TRBJ1-6 | NA | TRBV28 | few | TGTGCCAGCAGTAGCAATTCACCCCTCCACTTT | CASSSNSPLHF
TRBJ1-3 | NA | TRBV18 | many | TGTGCCAGCTCACCATTCTTTGGGACGGCTACCCTAAGCTCTGGAAACACCATATATTTT | CASSPFFGTATLSSGNTIYF
TRBJ1-6 | TRBD1 | TRBV5-1 | many | TGCGCCAGCAGCTTCGGACAGGGTGAGGTTAATTCACCCCTCCACTTT | CASSFGQGEVNSPLHF